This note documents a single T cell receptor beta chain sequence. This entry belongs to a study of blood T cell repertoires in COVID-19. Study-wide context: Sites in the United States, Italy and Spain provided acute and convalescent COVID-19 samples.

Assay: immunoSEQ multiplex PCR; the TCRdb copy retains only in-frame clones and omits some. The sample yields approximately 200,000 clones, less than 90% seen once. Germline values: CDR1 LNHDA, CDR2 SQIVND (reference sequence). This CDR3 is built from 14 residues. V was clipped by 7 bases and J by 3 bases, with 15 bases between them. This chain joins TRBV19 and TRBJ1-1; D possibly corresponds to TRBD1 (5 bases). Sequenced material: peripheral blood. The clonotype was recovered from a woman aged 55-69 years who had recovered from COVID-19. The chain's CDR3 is CASTLDQGYTEAFF. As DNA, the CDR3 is TGTGCCAGTACCTTGGACCAGGGATACACTGAAGCTTTCTTT.